This is a list of T cell receptor beta chains from one sample in a study of blood T cell repertoires in COVID-19. Assay used: immunoSEQ multiplex PCR; TCRdb lists only in-frame clones, some missing. Of 30,000 to 50,000 clones in the sample, approximately 90% are singletons; the top ten hold around 16%. The sample consisted of peripheral blood. The receptors stem from a woman aged 25 to 39 in a cohort sampled during active COVID-19. The CDR3 runs from the conserved cysteine through the conserved F or W.

V	J	CDR3
TRBV28	TRBJ2-2	CASSLHTGVITGELFF
TRBV5-1	TRBJ2-1	CASSPYGNEQFF
TRBV11-2	TRBJ1-2	CASSAGTGDYGYTF
TRBV29-1	TRBJ1-2	CSVESPGQGYYGYTF
TRBV28	TRBJ1-6	CASSFGDRENSPLHF
TRBV4-1	TRBJ1-1	CASSQDGRGFGTEAFF
TRBV30	TRBJ1-2	CAWSVLRAPPTF
TRBV7-9	TRBJ1-2	CASSLEQGAHYGYTF
TRBV7-9	TRBJ2-3	CASSLIRGRAPDTQYF
TRBV10-3	TRBJ1-6	CAIKEGEAYNSPLHF
TRBV24-1	TRBJ1-6	CATSDATGGSPLHF
TRBV15	TRBJ2-2	CATHDRPSAGELFF
TRBV7-9	TRBJ2-6	CASSLVGSGGANVLTF
TRBV15	TRBJ2-7	CATSRDWAEQYF
TRBV6-2/TRBV6-3	TRBJ2-2	CASSTGEDTGELFF
TRBV9	TRBJ2-3	CASSAHRYRGRITDTQYF
TRBV7-2	TRBJ2-7	CASSSIAGVGQYF
TRBV5-5	TRBJ2-7	CASSLDGPSKDF
TRBV7-2	TRBJ1-5	CASSLGGGRGDQPQHF
TRBV15	TRBJ2-1	CATSPKRTATSNEQFF
TRBV4-2	TRBJ2-3	CASSQDLRTSGYTDTQYF
TRBV9	TRBJ2-2	CASSVVTSGNTGELFF
TRBV28	TRBJ1-2	CATGEGLNYGYTF
TRBV28	TRBJ2-7	CASSIRDTSYEQYF
TRBV7-6	TRBJ1-5	CASSLGTPYSNQPQHF
TRBV3-1/TRBV3-2	TRBJ2-3	CASSQGGGGRDTQYF
TRBV9	TRBJ1-5	CASSVSGTGDQPQHF
TRBV6-1	TRBJ1-3	CASSEYPSSGNTIYF
TRBV28	TRBJ2-7	CASSLEGPFRETTYEQYF
TRBV5-6	TRBJ1-1	CASSLRGTEAFF
TRBV5-5	TRBJ2-1	CASSFEGDSYNEQFF
TRBV5-1	TRBJ1-6	CASSLTGGDGNSPLHF
TRBV24-1	TRBJ1-5	CATSDPSRGLGNQPQHF
TRBV19	TRBJ2-2	CATLKGDKTGELFF
TRBV11-3	TRBJ2-1	CASSPGLAGPYNEQFF
TRBV5-4	TRBJ2-5	CASSPGLAGGTETQYF
TRBV9	TRBJ2-3	CASSRGGITDTQYF
TRBV2	TRBJ2-5	CASSTRLAGLTETQYF
TRBV10-3	TRBJ1-1	CATSVKGSNTEAFF
TRBV10-2	TRBJ2-7	CASRSLAGVSYEQYF
TRBV28	TRBJ2-4	CASSLLAGNIQYF
TRBV19	TRBJ1-4	CASSIRQTNEKLFF